This T cell receptor (beta chain) was identified in a study of cytomegalovirus exposure and HLA in healthy donors. Whole-study findings and limits: CMV antigen specificity was confirmed in vitro for three CMV-associated chains. Diagnosis of cytomegalovirus status made by the classifier reportedly showed high specificity and sensitivity.

Here immunoSEQ multiplex PCR was the method, and the copy in TCRdb shows in-frame clones only, minus some. The sample lists fewer than 120,000 clones; approximately 89% were seen once. The J segment lost 1 base and the V segment lost 4 bases, leaving 13 bases of the junction unmatched. The CDR3 is 17 residues long. The germline gives CDR1 SGHRS, CDR2 YFSETQ. Worth noting for this clone: The antigen remains unidentified.

The J gene is TRBJ1-1, the V gene TRBV5-1; 7 bases are shared with TRBD1. The sample consisted of PBMCs. The sequence was obtained from a woman aged 18-30 years in good health and CMV-seronegative. In nucleotides, the CDR3 is TGCGCCAGCAGCATCCGGACAGGCGGGCGCGGGAACACTGAAGCTTTCTTT. As protein: CASSIRTGGRGNTEAFF.